These 32 T cell receptor beta chains were all obtained from the same sample, sequenced in a study of blood T cell repertoires in COVID-19. Some clones are missing from TCRdb's copy, which holds only in-frame ones; the method was immunoSEQ multiplex PCR. The sample lists tens of thousands of clones, approximately 88% occurring once. Sequencing input: peripheral blood. The receptors come from a human donor in a cohort sampled during active COVID-19.

The chain is built from TRBV6-2 or TRBV6-3 and TRBJ1-1; TRBD1 might be the D (5 bases). V was pared by 5 bases and J by 11 bases, with 12 bases between. The CDR3 has 11 amino acids. CDR1 is MNHEY and CDR2 is SVGEGT in the germline V gene. CDR3 residues: CASSLGTLAFF. Here the CDR3 DNA reads TGTGCCAGCAGTCTCGGGACTTTGGCTTTCTTT.

The chain carries TRBV5-1 and TRBJ2-2, with D possibly TRBD2 on 5 matching bases. The CDR3 totals 14 residues. The V end was cut by 6 bases, the J end by 8 bases, with 17 bases between. The germline gives CDR1 SGHRS, CDR2 YFSETQ. CDR3 sequence reads: CASTLAGPGGELFF. The CDR3 nucleotides read TGCGCCAGCACCCTGGCGGGTCCCGGGGGGGAGCTGTTTTTT.

The chain has TRBV24-1 and TRBJ1-2, with 9 bases fitting TRBD1. Trimming took 1 base from V and 4 from J; bases not matched to a gene: 3. CDR1 and CDR2 (germline): KGHDR, SFDVKD. The CDR3 covers 15 residues. This CDR3 reads CATSDFPTGGYGYTF. Here the CDR3 DNA reads TGTGCCACCAGTGATTTCCCGACAGGGGGCTATGGCTACACCTTC.

This rearrangement joins TRBV30 to TRBJ2-7, with 7 bases matching TRBD2. The CDR3 totals 13 residues. Germline CDR1 GTSNPN, CDR2 SVGIG (reference sequence). V shed 0 bases, J shed 6 bases, and the junction held 5 bases outside the gene matches. Written as DNA, the CDR3 is TGTGCCTGGAGTGTAGGCGGGAGCAGCGAGCAGTACTTC. Translation: CAWSVGGSSEQYF.

The V call is TRBV6-2 or TRBV6-3, the J call TRBJ2-7; D is perhaps TRBD1 (6 bases). CDR1 MNHEY and CDR2 SVGEGT come from the germline V gene. V lost 4 bases to trimming and J lost 2 bases, with 12 bases between them. The CDR3 contains 14 residues. The CDR3: CASSLTGITYEQYF. For the CDR3, the DNA is TGTGCCAGCAGTTTGACAGGAATAACCTACGAGCAGTACTTC.

This chain joins TRBV19 and TRBJ2-3; D perhaps matches TRBD1 (6 bases). This CDR3 comprises 14 residues. The ends were cut back, 3 bases at V and 1 base at J, with 8 bases in the middle. The V gene's germline CDR1 is LNHDA and CDR2 SQIVND (reference sequence). CDR3 bases: TGTGCCAGTAGTATTAACAGGGGCACAGATACGCAGTATTTT. It translates to CASSINRGTDTQYF. Together with reference TRBV19 and TRBJ2-3, the CDR3 gives the full variable domain: DGGITQSPKYLFRKEGQNVTLSCEQNLNHDAMYWYRQDPGQGLRLIYYSQIVNDFQKGDIAEGYSVSREKKESFPLTVTSAQKNPTAFYLCASSINRGTDTQYFGPGTRLTVL.

The J gene is TRBJ1-3, the V gene TRBV30, with 7 bases lining up with TRBD1. The CDR3 is made up of 15 amino acids. V shed 2 bases, J shed 0 bases, and the junction held 4 bases outside the gene matches. CDR1 and CDR2 (germline): GTSNPN, SVGIG (reference sequence). The CDR3 is CAWSPDRVSGNTIYF. CDR3 sequence (DNA): TGTGCCTGGAGTCCAGACAGGGTCTCTGGAAACACCATATATTTT.

The DNA of the CDR3 is TGTGCCAGCAGCCCGGTAGGGACAGGGGTCTACGAGCAGTACTTC. Translating it yields CASSPVGTGVYEQYF. V is TRBV6-2 or TRBV6-3 and J is TRBJ2-7; 10 nucleotides match TRBD1. The length of the CDR3 is 15 residues. Trimming took 6 bases from V and 3 from J; bases not matched to a gene: 8. Germline V gene lookup returns CDR1 MNHEY and CDR2 SVGEGT.

The CDR3 nucleotides are TGTGCCAGCAGTTTATCGGGACAAACGAGCAATCAGCCCCAGCATTTT. Its translation is CASSLSGQTSNQPQHF. This chain uses TRBV27 with TRBJ1-5, with D possibly matching TRBD1 (6 bases). In germline, CDR1 is MNHEY, CDR2 SMNVEV (reference sequence). The CDR3 has 16 residues. V lost 0 bases and J 1 base, leaving 10 bases between the germline ends.

V gene TRBV28 combines with J gene TRBJ1-2; D ambiguous. CDR3 length equals 12 residues. The V and J ends lost 3 bases and 9 bases respectively, with 11 bases between them. The germline V gene encodes CDR1 MDHEN and CDR2 SYDVKM. As DNA, the CDR3 is TGTGCCAGCAGTTTGAGAGGGTATCGCTACACCTTC. The encoded protein is CASSLRGYRYTF.

The genes are TRBV6-6 and TRBJ1-2; 7 bases agree with TRBD1. Unmatched junction bases numbered 6, after V lost 5 bases and J lost 6 bases. The germline gives CDR1 MNHNY, CDR2 SVGAGI (reference sequence). This CDR3 contains 13 residues. The CDR3 DNA sequence: TGTGCCAGCAGTGCATTTACAGGGGATGGCTACACCTTC. Its translation: CASSAFTGDGYTF.

The chain combines TRBV7-9 with TRBJ1-4; unclear D gene. The CDR3 sequence is 15 residues long. V lost 1 base, J lost 8 bases, and 14 bases lay in between. Germline lookup yields CDR1 SEHNR and CDR2 FQNEAQ (reference sequence). This chain's CDR3 is CASSLVPTLLEKLFF. CDR3 DNA sequence: TGTGCCAGCAGCTTAGTTCCTACCCTCCTCGAAAAACTGTTTTTT.

The chain has TRBV19 and TRBJ2-7; 9 positions match TRBD1. This CDR3 is built from 15 residues. V lost 5 bases, J lost 3 bases, and 8 bases stayed unmatched. Germline CDR1 is LNHDA and CDR2 is SQIVND (reference sequence). CDR3 loop: CASSYTGTGIYEQYF. The CDR3, as DNA: TGTGCCAGTAGTTATACCGGGACAGGGATCTACGAGCAGTACTTC.

The genes are TRBV3-1 (or the pseudogene TRBV3-2) and TRBJ1-5, with D unclear. From germline, CDR1 is LGHDT and CDR2 YNNKEL (reference sequence). Deletions cut 1 base from V and 6 bases from J, with 7 bases between. The CDR3 is made up of 13 amino acids. CDR3 nucleotide sequence: TGTGCCAGCAGCCAAGGGGCAAGTCAGCCCCAGCATTTT. Encoded protein: CASSQGASQPQHF.

J is TRBJ2-3 and V is TRBV5-4, with 7 bases lining up with TRBD2. The J segment lost 3 bases and the V segment lost 5 bases, leaving 3 bases of the junction unmatched. Germline V gene sequence: CDR1 SGHNT, CDR2 YYREEE (reference sequence). The CDR3 contains 13 residues. DNA of the CDR3: TGTGCCAGCAGTTGGCGGGAGACAGATACGCAGTATTTT. It is translated as CASSWRETDTQYF.

The J gene is TRBJ2-1, the V gene TRBV5-1, with TRBD2 matching over 8 bases. The germline V gene encodes CDR1 SGHRS and CDR2 YFSETQ. Trimming removed 2 bases from V and 7 bases from J; junction bases left unmatched: 5. This CDR3 has 14 residues. Here the CDR3 reads CASSFGRGLNEQFF. CDR3 DNA sequence: TGCGCCAGCAGCTTCGGGAGGGGACTAAATGAGCAGTTCTTC.

The chain links TRBV7-9 to TRBJ1-1; TRBD1 might be the D (6 bases). V lost 5 bases, J lost 0 bases, and 13 bases lay in between. The length of the CDR3 is 15 residues. Germline lookup yields CDR1 SEHNR and CDR2 FQNEAQ (reference sequence). The CDR3 here is CASSLVDSLNTEAFF. CDR3 DNA: TGTGCCAGCAGCCTTGTGGACAGTCTGAACACTGAAGCTTTCTTT. Full variable domain (missing parts from reference TRBV7-9 and TRBJ1-1): DTGVSQNPRHKITKRGQNVTFRCDPISEHNRLYWYRQTLGQGPEFLTYFQNEAQLEKSRLLSDRFSAERPKGSFSTLEIQRTEQGDSAMYLCASSLVDSLNTEAFFGQGTRLTVV.

This chain joins TRBV6-5 and TRBJ1-6; weak D call: TRBD1 (6 bases). Germline-derived CDR1 and CDR2 are MNHEY and SVGAGI. The length of the CDR3 is 15 residues. V dropped 6 bases and J dropped 7 bases, with 16 bases sitting between them. CDR3 sequence (DNA): TGTGCCAGCAGGGGACCGGACAGTTCCAATTCACCCCTCCACTTT. This sequence encodes CASRGPDSSNSPLHF.

The gene calls are TRBV27 and TRBJ2-5, with 13 bases identical to TRBD2. The germline CDR1 and CDR2 sequences are MNHEY and SMNVEV (reference sequence). V gave up 6 bases and J gave up 4 bases; unmatched junction bases: 5. The CDR3 is 15 residues long. CDR3 coding DNA: TGTGCCAGCAGAACGGGACTAGCGGGACGAGAGACCCAGTACTTC. Translation gives CASRTGLAGRETQYF.

The chain has TRBV4-3 and TRBJ1-5, with D uncertain. In germline, CDR1 is LGHNA, CDR2 YSLEER. The CDR3 covers 14 residues. V lost 1 base and J lost 8, with 12 bases in between. The CDR3 reads CASSQGESVEPQHF. CDR3 in DNA: TGCGCCAGCAGCCAAGGAGAGTCGGTGGAGCCCCAGCATTTT.

V is TRBV6-4 and J is TRBJ2-7; TRBD1 matches 8 bases. Germline CDR1 and CDR2: MRHNA and SNTAGT. The CDR3 is 14 residues long. The V segment lost 7 bases and the J segment 2 bases; nucleotides outside the gene matches: 7. The DNA for the CDR3 is TGTGCCAGCAACTTTGACAGGGGCACCTACGAGCAGTACTTC. It is translated as CASNFDRGTYEQYF.

The table lists this clone with a count of one. The genes are TRBV28 and TRBJ1-6; D is ambiguous. V lost 3 bases and J lost 3, with 9 bases in between. In germline, CDR1 is MDHEN, CDR2 SYDVKM. This CDR3 region has 15 residues. This chain's CDR3 is CASSFGGNYNSPLHF. CDR3 bases: TGTGCCAGCAGTTTTGGAGGAAACTATAATTCACCCCTCCACTTT.

The chain uses TRBV9 and TRBJ2-1; D possibly corresponds to TRBD1 (6 bases). The CDR3 is 15 amino acids. Trimming pared 3 bases from V and 5 bases from J, leaving 15 bases between. The germline gives CDR1 SGDLS, CDR2 YYNGEE. The CDR3 region is CASSEIGQGNNEQFF. The CDR3 coding sequence is TGTGCCAGCAGCGAAATAGGGCAGGGGAACAATGAGCAGTTCTTC.

This chain links TRBV15 with TRBJ2-7, with D hard to call. This CDR3 is 11 amino acids long. CDR1 is LNHNV and CDR2 is YYDKDF in the germline V gene (reference sequence). With 9 bases removed from V and 0 bases from J, the gap between germline ends came to 6 bases. The chain's CDR3 is CATRSSYEQYF. CDR3 DNA sequence: TGTGCCACGAGGAGCTCCTACGAGCAGTACTTC.

The chain is built from TRBV28 and TRBJ1-6; 8 bases align to TRBD1. The CDR3 is 17 residues long. Trimming took 6 bases from V and 7 from J; bases not matched to a gene: 14. Germline V lookup: CDR1 MDHEN, CDR2 SYDVKM. For the CDR3, the DNA is TGTGCCAGCAGACCTCAGGGGGCGCAAATAAAAAATTCACCCCTCCACTTT. Translated: CASRPQGAQIKNSPLHF.

This rearrangement joins TRBV7-9 to TRBJ2-2; no clear D. The germline V gene has CDR1 SEHNR and CDR2 FQNEAQ (reference sequence). The CDR3 loop spans 12 amino acids. Deletions cut 3 bases from V and 4 bases from J, with 3 bases between. For the CDR3, the DNA is TGTGCCAGCAGCTTGAGCACCGGGGAGCTGTTTTTT. Encoded protein: CASSLSTGELFF.

The gene calls are TRBV5-4 and TRBJ1-1, with 9 bases aligning to TRBD1. CDR1 and CDR2 from the germline V gene are SGHNT and YYREEE (reference sequence). This CDR3 spans 13 amino acids. Trimming removed 2 bases from V and 7 bases from J; junction bases left unmatched: 3. The CDR3 DNA is TGTGCCAGCAGCTTTGGACAGGGGTTTGAAGCTTTCTTT. Encoded protein: CASSFGQGFEAFF.

The V gene is TRBV30, the J gene TRBJ1-2; 11 nucleotides match TRBD1. Germline V gives CDR1 GTSNPN, CDR2 SVGIG (reference sequence). CDR3 length: 18 residues. V shed 1 base, J shed 3 bases, and the junction held 13 bases outside the gene matches. CDR3 protein: CAWSADAPGQGEHYGYTF. In nucleotides, the CDR3 is TGTGCCTGGAGTGCGGACGCTCCGGGACAGGGGGAGCACTATGGCTACACCTTC.

This chain connects TRBV7-8 to TRBJ2-1; D unresolved. Germline-derived CDR1 and CDR2 are SGHVS and FQNEAQ. The ends were cut back, 5 bases at V and 9 bases at J, with 8 bases in the middle. This CDR3 spans 11 amino acids. The CDR3 sequence: CASSPSVEQFF. CDR3 bases: TGTGCCAGCAGCCCGTCCGTTGAGCAGTTCTTC.

The rearrangement joins TRBV6-2 or TRBV6-3 to TRBJ2-7; perhaps TRBD2 as D (6 bases). The germline V and J ends were trimmed by 2 bases and 7 bases, with 15 bases remaining between them. Germline V gives CDR1 MNHEY, CDR2 SVGEGT. The CDR3 runs to 14 residues. The CDR3 bases are TGTGCCAGCAGTTACCTTACTGGCGGGGAAGAGCAGTACTTC. This translates into CASSYLTGGEEQYF.

This chain connects TRBV13 to TRBJ2-7, with 7 bases lining up with TRBD1. The CDR3 spans 15 residues. V shed 5 bases and J 0 bases; nucleotides not matched to a gene: 7. CDR1 is PRHDT, CDR2 FYEKMQ, per germline (reference sequence). The CDR3 nucleotides read TGTGCCAGCAGCGCAACAGGGGTAAACTCCTACGAGCAGTACTTC. Its translation is CASSATGVNSYEQYF.

The gene calls are TRBV19 and TRBJ2-7; TRBD2 aligns across 9 bases. The V and J ends lost 0 bases and 7 bases, in that order; junction bases with no gene match: 7. The CDR3 runs 15 residues. Germline CDR1 LNHDA, CDR2 SQIVND (reference sequence). The CDR3 sequence is CASSIDPGLAREQYF. Written as DNA, the CDR3 is TGTGCCAGTAGTATAGACCCGGGACTAGCTCGGGAGCAGTACTTC.